This note documents a single T cell receptor (beta chain) sequence. Antigen: not known. This sample stems from a study of early T cells in non-severe SARS-CoV-2 infection. Study in general: Unpaired chains resulted from sequencing bulk RNA of unsorted whole blood. Findings of the study overall: Private and CD4 specificities were missed by VDJdb matching, skewed to anti-spike CD8.

The CDR3 has 16 residues. V was cut by 6 bases and J by 1 base, with 16 bases left in between. Individual cDNA molecules each received unique molecular identifiers attached to them. In TCRdb, the 5' RACE reads were re-called with MiXCR into one record per CDR3 protein. The sample has over 95,000 distinct CDR3 sequences, approximately 15% seen once. This sequence originates from an adult who was a healthcare worker with PCR-confirmed SARS-CoV-2 infection or an uninfected control (not recorded which). Sequenced: whole blood. The chain carries TRBV12-3 or TRBV12-4 and TRBJ2-4; D is ambiguous. The CDR3 DNA is TGTGCCAGCAGCCCCGGCAGGTATCGCGCCAAAAACATTCAGTACTTC. Translating gives CASSPGRYRAKNIQYF.